These T cell receptor beta chains were read from a single sample in a study of blood T cell repertoires in COVID-19. Here immunoSEQ multiplex PCR was the method, and the copy in TCRdb shows in-frame clones only, minus some. The table has about 350,000 clones, 75% to 90% seen once. What was sequenced was peripheral blood. The receptors shown here come from a woman aged 60-75 years with COVID-19, enrolled during active disease. Both conserved end residues are trimmed from each CDR3. A D gene is named only where the DNA matches it firmly.

d_gene,v_gene,j_gene,CDR3aa
NA,TRBV27,TRBJ1-6,ASSFGTGIRPPLH
TRBD1,TRBV18,TRBJ1-2,ASSQTGQGARGYT
NA,TRBV19,TRBJ1-5,ASRDLRGVQPQH
NA,TRBV9,TRBJ2-1,ASSVESGSYNEQF
NA,TRBV4-1,TRBJ1-5,ASSQGVRGSYSNQPQH
TRBD1,TRBV15,TRBJ2-2,ATSRPPTGRSTGELF
NA,TRBV11-2,TRBJ1-5,ASSSGVGIGNQPQH
NA,TRBV3-1/TRBV3-2,TRBJ1-1,ASSRLYRQVTEAF
TRBD2,TRBV7-3,TRBJ2-3,ASSLKGLAGGLGTDTQY
TRBD1,TRBV6-6,TRBJ1-5,ASSYSTGTGNQPQH
TRBD1,TRBV7-2,TRBJ1-4,ASSPTGGREKLF
TRBD2,TRBV19,TRBJ2-3,ASRGGFWESTQY
TRBD2,TRBV19,TRBJ2-1,ASSITGTSGPYNEQF
NA,TRBV18,TRBJ2-1,ASSPPKRLSSYNEQF
NA,TRBV18,TRBJ2-3,ASSPQGGLTDTQY
NA,TRBV19,TRBJ2-2,ASSAVYTGELF
TRBD1,TRBV9,TRBJ1-6,ASSPRDSGRGSPLH
NA,TRBV29-1,TRBJ1-4,SVEMGATNEKLF
TRBD2,TRBV11-2,TRBJ2-7,ASSAGLAGFHLSYEQY
NA,TRBV10-3,TRBJ2-7,AISGAGGRVNTSSYEQY
NA,TRBV2,TRBJ1-2,ASSEGGGLGYT
TRBD1,TRBV6-5,TRBJ2-5,ASSFTGDQETQY
NA,TRBV10-3,TRBJ2-1,AISPPSSYNEQF
TRBD1,TRBV7-3,TRBJ1-1,ASSRFGQGGNTEAF
NA,TRBV19,TRBJ1-2,ASKDSAYGYT
NA,TRBV20-1,TRBJ2-7,SATREYEQY
TRBD1,TRBV29-1,TRBJ1-4,SVEDGTGYEKLF
TRBD1,TRBV30,TRBJ2-3,AWRNPRDRASTDTQY
TRBD1,TRBV5-1,TRBJ1-1,ASSFRTGVLGNTEAF
NA,TRBV20-1,TRBJ2-5,SVERQETQY
NA,TRBV5-5,TRBJ1-1,ASRRNGETEAF
NA,TRBV19,TRBJ2-1,ASKTGSGEQF
TRBD2,TRBV19,TRBJ2-1,ASTPPGGGHYNEQF
NA,TRBV19,TRBJ1-2,ASSIGAGAAYGYT
TRBD1,TRBV5-1,TRBJ1-1,ASSLTGAVGNTEAF
TRBD1,TRBV7-8,TRBJ1-1,ASSLTGWGTEAF
NA,TRBV11-2,TRBJ1-4,ASSLRVNEKLF
NA,TRBV19,TRBJ1-6,ASSIAGNYNSPLH
NA,TRBV3-1/TRBV3-2,TRBJ1-2,ASSPRLSG
TRBD1,TRBV7-9,TRBJ2-1,ASSPGTGTYNEQF
NA,TRBV3-1/TRBV3-2,TRBJ2-2,ASSQGGNTGELF
TRBD2,TRBV5-1,TRBJ2-3,ASSYAAGGPADTQY
TRBD1,TRBV6-5,TRBJ1-3,ASRAGTGFGNTIY
TRBD2,TRBV7-9,TRBJ2-1,ASSLVVAGGVDEQF
TRBD1,TRBV7-7,TRBJ2-1,ASSLGTGVINEQF
TRBD1,TRBV5-4,TRBJ1-2,ASSWGTGSYGYT
NA,TRBV6-1,TRBJ2-3,ASRAQGYPGTQY
TRBD2,TRBV7-9,TRBJ2-7,ASSALAGVGEQY
TRBD2,TRBV6-1,TRBJ2-3,ASSERRLAGAPDTQY
NA,TRBV5-4,TRBJ1-6,ASSFGDRDSPLH
TRBD1,TRBV5-6,TRBJ1-1,ASSLILPGQGRNTEAF
TRBD1,TRBV18,TRBJ2-1,ASSLTGQMSSYNEQF
TRBD1,TRBV19,TRBJ1-5,ASSLWTGGKPQH
TRBD2,TRBV7-6,TRBJ2-1,ASSLVGGGYPNEQF
NA,TRBV19,TRBJ1-4,ASTYTGINEKLF